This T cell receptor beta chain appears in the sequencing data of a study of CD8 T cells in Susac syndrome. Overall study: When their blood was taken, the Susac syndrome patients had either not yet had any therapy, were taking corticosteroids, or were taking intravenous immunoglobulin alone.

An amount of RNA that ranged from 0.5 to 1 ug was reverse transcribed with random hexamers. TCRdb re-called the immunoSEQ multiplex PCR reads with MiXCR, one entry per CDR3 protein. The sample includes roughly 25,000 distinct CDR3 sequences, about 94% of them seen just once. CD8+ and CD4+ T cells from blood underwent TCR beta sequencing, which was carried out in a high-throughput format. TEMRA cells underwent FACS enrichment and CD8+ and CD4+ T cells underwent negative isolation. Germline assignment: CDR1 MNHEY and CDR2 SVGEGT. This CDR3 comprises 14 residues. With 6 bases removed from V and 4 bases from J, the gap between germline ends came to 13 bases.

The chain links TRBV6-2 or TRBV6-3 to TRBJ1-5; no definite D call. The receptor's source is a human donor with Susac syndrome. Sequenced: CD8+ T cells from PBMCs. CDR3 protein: CASSQVPYNQPQHF. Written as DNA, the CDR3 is TGTGCCAGCAGCCAGGTCCCTTATAATCAGCCCCAGCATTTT.